These 14 T cell receptor beta chains were all obtained from the same sample, sequenced in a study. In TCRdb, the RT-PCR reads were re-called with MiXCR into one record per CDR3 protein. The profile shows about 680,000 distinct CDR3 sequences, 14% of them singletons. Sequences were obtained from memory CD4+ T cells from blood. The receptor set was obtained from a female donor in good health, serving as a healthy control.

This clonotype was seen a handful of times. The V call is TRBV5-1, the J call TRBJ2-7; perhaps D is TRBD1 or TRBD2 (5 bases each). This CDR3 has 14 residues. The germline CDR1 and CDR2 sequences are SGHRS and YFSETQ. Trimming shortened V by 4 bases and J by 2 bases, and 13 bases separated the two germline ends. The CDR3 region has the DNA TGCGCCAGCAGCACCAACCGGGGCCCCTACGAGCAGTACTTC. The encoded protein is CASSTNRGPYEQYF.

This clonotype has a single count. V gene TRBV5-1 combines with J gene TRBJ1-2; no clear D gene. V was pared by 2 bases and J by 4 bases, with 15 bases between. This CDR3 is 15 amino acids long. Germline lookup yields CDR1 SGHRS and CDR2 YFSETQ. CDR3 residues: CASSFNAIYPYGYTF. The CDR3 nucleotides read TGCGCCAGCAGCTTTAATGCGATCTACCCCTATGGCTACACCTTC.

This clonotype turned up a few times. The chain recombines TRBV12-3 or TRBV12-4 with TRBJ1-3; 7 nucleotides align to TRBD1. The CDR3 is 15 amino acids. V dropped 7 bases and J dropped 0; count of bases not matched to a gene: 6. The chain's CDR3 is CASKDSGGSGNTIYF. DNA of the CDR3: TGTGCCAGCAAAGACTCAGGGGGCTCTGGAAACACCATATATTTT.

The chain is built from TRBV7-2 and TRBJ2-1, with 7 bases identical to TRBD1. The CDR3 has 16 residues. Germline assignment: CDR1 SGHTA and CDR2 FQGNSA. Germline trimming cut 6 bases from V and 0 bases from J; bases unmatched to any gene: 8. The CDR3, as DNA: TGTGCCAGCAGAAAGGACAGGCAGAGCTCCTACAATGAGCAGTTCTTC. Its protein product is CASRKDRQSSYNEQFF. Full variable domain (missing parts from reference TRBV7-2 and TRBJ2-1): GAGVSQSPSNKVTEKGKDVELRCDPISGHTALYWYRQSLGQGLEFLIYFQGNSAPDKSGLPSDRFSAERTGGSVSTLTIQRTQQEDSAVYLCASRKDRQSSYNEQFFGPGTRLTVL.

The V and J genes are TRBV4-2 and TRBJ2-5; D call uncertain. CDR1 is LGHNA and CDR2 is YNFKEQ in the germline V gene. The CDR3 is made up of 15 amino acids. Trimming removed 0 bases at V and 2 bases at J, with 10 bases between. The CDR3 sequence is CASSQDRNRQETQYF. CDR3 coding DNA: TGTGCCAGCAGCCAAGATCGGAACAGACAAGAGACCCAGTACTTC.

This clonotype came up a few times. The J gene is TRBJ2-5, the V gene TRBV28, with TRBD1 as a possible D gene (6 bases). Per the germline V gene, CDR1 is MDHEN and CDR2 is SYDVKM. The V gene lost 5 bases and the J gene lost 4 bases, with 14 bases spanning the gap. The CDR3 contains 14 residues. Written as DNA, the CDR3 is TGTGCCAGCAGTCCTGACAGGAGTTCAGAGACCCAGTACTTC. It translates to CASSPDRSSETQYF.

The rearrangement links TRBV16 to TRBJ1-2; 8 bases agree with TRBD1. CDR1 is KGHSY and CDR2 is FQNENV in the germline V gene. This CDR3 is 15 amino acids long. J was trimmed by 8 bases and V by 0 bases; bases with no gene match: 8. CDR3 nucleotide sequence: TGTGCCAGCAGCCAATCAGACAGGGGCCTGAGAGGCTACACCTTC. It encodes CASSQSDRGLRGYTF.

Ten or more counts support this clonotype. The chain employs TRBV12-3 or TRBV12-4 and TRBJ1-1; D perhaps matches TRBD1 (6 bases). CDR3 size: 14 residues. V gave up 4 bases and J gave up 10 bases, with 19 bases separating them. CDR3 DNA: TGTGCCAGCAGTTCCCAGGGAGGGGGTTTTGGAGCTTTCTTT. As protein: CASSSQGGGFGAFF.

A word on this clonotype: At one end, the junction sequence differs from germline, possibly due to a read error. J is TRBJ1-3 and V is TRBV7-2; maybe TRBD1 (5 bases). The CDR3 runs 11 residues. The germline CDR1 and CDR2 sequences are SGHTA and FQGNSA. The CDR3 bases are TGTGCCAGCAGCGCCCAGGGTTCATTAGGTTTT. It encodes CASSAQGSLGF. Filled out from reference TRBV7-2 and TRBJ1-3, the complete variable domain reads GAGVSQSPSNKVTEKGKDVELRCDPISGHTALYWYRQSLGQGLEFLIYFQGNSAPDKSGLPSDRFSAERTGGSVSTLTIQRTQQEDSAVYLCASSAQGSLGFGEGSWLTVV.

This clonotype was counted only a few times. J is TRBJ2-3 and V is TRBV20-1; 10 positions match TRBD2. CDR3 size: 15 residues. Germline V gene data show CDR1 as DFQATT and CDR2 as SNEGSKA (reference sequence). The V segment lost 4 bases and the J segment 6 bases; nucleotides outside the gene matches: 10. The CDR3 DNA reads as TGCAGTGCTAAGATACTAGCGGGGTCCCCGGATACGCAGTATTTT. Its translation: CSAKILAGSPDTQYF.

The gene calls are TRBV20-1 and TRBJ2-7; a weak D match, TRBD2 (6 bases). This CDR3 has 13 amino acids. Germline assignment: CDR1 DFQATT and CDR2 SNEGSKA (reference sequence). Trimming stripped 7 bases from V and 5 bases from J, with 18 bases between. The CDR3 DNA is TGCAGTGGCAGGGCCGGGAGATTCCACGAGCAGTACTTC. This sequence encodes CSGRAGRFHEQYF.

This chain links TRBV28 with TRBJ2-7; D gene unclear. CDR3 size: 10 residues. Trimming stripped 6 bases from V and 4 bases from J, with 4 bases between. Per the germline V gene, CDR1 is MDHEN and CDR2 is SYDVKM. For the CDR3, the DNA is TGTGCCAGCAGGGGTTACGAGCAGTACTTC. This encodes CASRGYEQYF.

This clonotype was picked up a small number of times. This chain connects TRBV6-2 or TRBV6-3 to TRBJ2-1; possibly TRBD1 for D (6 bases). Germline CDR1 reads MNHEY; CDR2 reads SVGEGT. The V and J ends lost 5 bases and 5 bases respectively, with 22 bases between them. The CDR3 has 17 residues. For the CDR3, the DNA is TGTGCCAGCAGTCAGAAGGCCCGGTCGAAGGGGGACAATGAGCAGTTCTTC. It specifies CASSQKARSKGDNEQFF.

This clonotype has a count of ten or more. The chain employs TRBV7-2 and TRBJ2-1; 7 bases align to TRBD1. This CDR3 comprises 13 residues. V dropped 2 bases and J dropped 7; count of bases not matched to a gene: 2. Germline CDR1 SGHTA, CDR2 FQGNSA. CDR3 in DNA: TGTGCCAGCAGCTTATCAGGGGGTAATGAGCAGTTCTTC. Translating gives CASSLSGGNEQFF.